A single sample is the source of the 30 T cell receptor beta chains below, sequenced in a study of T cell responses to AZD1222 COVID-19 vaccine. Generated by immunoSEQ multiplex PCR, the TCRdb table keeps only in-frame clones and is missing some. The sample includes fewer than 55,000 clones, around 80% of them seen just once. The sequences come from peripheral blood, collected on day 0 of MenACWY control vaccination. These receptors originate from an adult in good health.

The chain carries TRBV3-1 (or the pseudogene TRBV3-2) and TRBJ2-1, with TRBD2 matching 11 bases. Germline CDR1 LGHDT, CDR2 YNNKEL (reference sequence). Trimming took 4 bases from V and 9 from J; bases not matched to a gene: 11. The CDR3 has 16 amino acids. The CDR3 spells CASSLRTSGLFSEQFF. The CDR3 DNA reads TGTGCCAGCAGCCTGCGGACTAGCGGGCTGTTTAGTGAGCAGTTCTTC.

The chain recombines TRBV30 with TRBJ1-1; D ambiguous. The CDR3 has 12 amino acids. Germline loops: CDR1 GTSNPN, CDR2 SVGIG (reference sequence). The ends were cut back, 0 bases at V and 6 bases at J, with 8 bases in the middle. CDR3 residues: CAWSVGQSEAFF. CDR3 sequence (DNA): TGTGCCTGGAGTGTTGGGCAGTCTGAAGCTTTCTTT.

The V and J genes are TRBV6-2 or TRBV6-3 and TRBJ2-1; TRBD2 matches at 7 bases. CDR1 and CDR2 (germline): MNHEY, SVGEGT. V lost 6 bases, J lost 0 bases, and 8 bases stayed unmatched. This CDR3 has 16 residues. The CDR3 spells CASSRTGGGSYNEQFF. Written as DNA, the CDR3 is TGTGCCAGCAGCCGAACCGGCGGGGGCTCCTACAATGAGCAGTTCTTC.

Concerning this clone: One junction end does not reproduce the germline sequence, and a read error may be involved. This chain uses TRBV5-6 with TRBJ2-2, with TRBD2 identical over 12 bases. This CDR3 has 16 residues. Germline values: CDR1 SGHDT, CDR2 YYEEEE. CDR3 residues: CARRQASGGVTGELFF. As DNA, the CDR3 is TGTGCCCGCAGACAAGCTAGCGGGGGGGTTACCGGGGAGCTGTTTTTT.

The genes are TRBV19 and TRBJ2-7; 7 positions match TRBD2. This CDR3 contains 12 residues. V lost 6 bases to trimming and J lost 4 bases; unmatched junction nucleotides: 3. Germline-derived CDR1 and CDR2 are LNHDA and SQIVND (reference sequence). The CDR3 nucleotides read TGTGCCAGTAGGGGACTAACGTACGAGCAGTACTTC. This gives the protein CASRGLTYEQYF.

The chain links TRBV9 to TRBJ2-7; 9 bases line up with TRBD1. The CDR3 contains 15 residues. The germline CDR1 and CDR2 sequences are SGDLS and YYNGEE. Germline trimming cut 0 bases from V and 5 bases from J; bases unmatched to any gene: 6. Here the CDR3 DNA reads TGTGCCAGCAGCGTAGTAGGGGGACAGGGCGACGAGCAGTACTTC. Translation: CASSVVGGQGDEQYF.

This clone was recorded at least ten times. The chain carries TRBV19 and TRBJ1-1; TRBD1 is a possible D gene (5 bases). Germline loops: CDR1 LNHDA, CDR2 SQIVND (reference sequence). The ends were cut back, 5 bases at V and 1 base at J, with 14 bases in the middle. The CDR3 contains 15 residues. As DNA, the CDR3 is TGTGCCAGTAGTCCCCAGGGTTACCCGAACACTGAAGCTTTCTTT. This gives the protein CASSPQGYPNTEAFF.

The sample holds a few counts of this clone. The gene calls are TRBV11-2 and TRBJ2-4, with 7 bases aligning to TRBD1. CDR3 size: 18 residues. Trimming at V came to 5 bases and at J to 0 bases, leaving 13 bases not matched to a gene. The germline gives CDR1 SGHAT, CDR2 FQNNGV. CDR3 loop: CASSTTGAAAIAKNIQYF. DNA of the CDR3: TGTGCCAGCAGCACAACAGGGGCCGCGGCTATAGCCAAAAACATTCAGTACTTC. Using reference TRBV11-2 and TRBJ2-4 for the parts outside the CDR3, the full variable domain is EAGVAQSPRYKIIEKRQSVAFWCNPISGHATLYWYQQILGQGPKLLIQFQNNGVVDDSQLPKDRFSAERLKGVDSTLKIQPAKLEDSAVYLCASSTTGAAAIAKNIQYFGAGTRLSVL.

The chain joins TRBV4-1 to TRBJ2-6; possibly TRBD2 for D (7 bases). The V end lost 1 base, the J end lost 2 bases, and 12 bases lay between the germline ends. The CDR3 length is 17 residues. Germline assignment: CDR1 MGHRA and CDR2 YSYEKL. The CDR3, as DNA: TGCGCCAGCAGCCAAGTTGTAGGGGGGGCTGGGGCCAACGTCCTGACTTTC. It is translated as CASSQVVGGAGANVLTF.

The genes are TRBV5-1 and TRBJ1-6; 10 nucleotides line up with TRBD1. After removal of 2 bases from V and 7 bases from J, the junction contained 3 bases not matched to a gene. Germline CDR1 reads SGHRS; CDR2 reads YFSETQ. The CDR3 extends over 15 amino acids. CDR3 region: CASSFWTGGNSPLHF. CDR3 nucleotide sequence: TGCGCCAGCAGCTTTTGGACAGGGGGAAATTCACCCCTCCACTTT.

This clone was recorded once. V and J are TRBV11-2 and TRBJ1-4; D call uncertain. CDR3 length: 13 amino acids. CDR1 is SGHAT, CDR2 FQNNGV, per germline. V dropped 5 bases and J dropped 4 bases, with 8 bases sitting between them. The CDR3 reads CASSALLNEKLFF. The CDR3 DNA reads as TGTGCCAGCAGCGCCTTGCTTAATGAAAAACTGTTTTTT.

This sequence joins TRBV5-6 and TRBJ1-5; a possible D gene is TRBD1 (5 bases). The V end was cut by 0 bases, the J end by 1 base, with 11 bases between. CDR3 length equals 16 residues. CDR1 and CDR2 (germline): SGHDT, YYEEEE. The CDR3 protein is CASSLVRAGSNQPQHF. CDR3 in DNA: TGTGCCAGCAGCTTGGTCAGGGCAGGGAGCAATCAGCCCCAGCATTTT.

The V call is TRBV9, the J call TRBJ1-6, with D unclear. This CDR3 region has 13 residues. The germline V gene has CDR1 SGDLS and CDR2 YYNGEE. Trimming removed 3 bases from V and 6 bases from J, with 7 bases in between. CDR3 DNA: TGTGCCAGCAGCGGTCGGGGTAATTCACCCCTCCACTTT. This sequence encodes CASSGRGNSPLHF. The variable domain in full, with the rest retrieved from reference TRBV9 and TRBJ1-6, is DSGVTQTPKHLITATGQRVTLRCSPRSGDLSVYWYQQSLDQGLQFLIQYYNGEERAKGNILERFSAQQFPDLHSELNLSSLELGDSALYFCASSGRGNSPLHFGNGTRLTVT.

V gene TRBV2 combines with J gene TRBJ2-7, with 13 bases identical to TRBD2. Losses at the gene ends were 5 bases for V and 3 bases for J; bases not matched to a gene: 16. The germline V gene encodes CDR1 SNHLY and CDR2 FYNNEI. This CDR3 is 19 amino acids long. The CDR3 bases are TGTGCCAGCAGTCGAACCGGGACTAGCGGGATGGGGTCCCACTACGAGCAGTACTTC. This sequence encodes CASSRTGTSGMGSHYEQYF.

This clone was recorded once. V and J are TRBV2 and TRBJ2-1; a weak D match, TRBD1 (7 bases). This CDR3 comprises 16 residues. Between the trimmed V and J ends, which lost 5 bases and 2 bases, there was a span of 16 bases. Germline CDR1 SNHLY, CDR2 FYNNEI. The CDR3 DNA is TGTGCCAGCAGTCCCCCGGGACAGCGGGCCTACAATGAGCAGTTCTTC. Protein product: CASSPPGQRAYNEQFF.

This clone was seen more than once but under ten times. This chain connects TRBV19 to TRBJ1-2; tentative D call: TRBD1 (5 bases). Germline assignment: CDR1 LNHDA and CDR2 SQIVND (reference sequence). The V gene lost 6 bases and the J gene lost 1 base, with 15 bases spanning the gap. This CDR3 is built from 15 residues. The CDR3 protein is CASSPPGQINYGYTF. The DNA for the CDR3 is TGTGCCAGTAGCCCCCCGGGGCAGATTAACTATGGCTACACCTTC. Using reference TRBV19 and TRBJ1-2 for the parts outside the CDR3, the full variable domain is DGGITQSPKYLFRKEGQNVTLSCEQNLNHDAMYWYRQDPGQGLRLIYYSQIVNDFQKGDIAEGYSVSREKKESFPLTVTSAQKNPTAFYLCASSPPGQINYGYTFGSGTRLTVV.

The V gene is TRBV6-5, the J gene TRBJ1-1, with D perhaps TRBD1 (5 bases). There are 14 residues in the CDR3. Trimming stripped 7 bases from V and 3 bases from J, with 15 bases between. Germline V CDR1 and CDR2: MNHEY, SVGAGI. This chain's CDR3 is CASIDSGWDTEAFF. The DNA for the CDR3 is TGTGCCAGCATCGACAGCGGATGGGACACTGAAGCTTTCTTT.

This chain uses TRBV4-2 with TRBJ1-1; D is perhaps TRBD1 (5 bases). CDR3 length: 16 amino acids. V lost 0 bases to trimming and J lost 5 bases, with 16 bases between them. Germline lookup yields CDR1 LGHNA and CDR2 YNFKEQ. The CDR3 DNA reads TGTGCCAGCAGCCAAGATAACGGGGGTTTTCGAACTGAAGCTTTCTTT. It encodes CASSQDNGGFRTEAFF.

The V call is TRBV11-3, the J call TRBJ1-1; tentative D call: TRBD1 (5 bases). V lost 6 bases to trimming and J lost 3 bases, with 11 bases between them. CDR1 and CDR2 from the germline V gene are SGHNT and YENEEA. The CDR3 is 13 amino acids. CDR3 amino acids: CASSQGLDTEAFF. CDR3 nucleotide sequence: TGTGCCAGCAGTCAGGGATTGGACACTGAAGCTTTCTTT.

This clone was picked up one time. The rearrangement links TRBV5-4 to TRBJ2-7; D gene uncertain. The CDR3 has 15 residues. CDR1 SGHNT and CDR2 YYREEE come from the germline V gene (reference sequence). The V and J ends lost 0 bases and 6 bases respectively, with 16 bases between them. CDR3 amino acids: CASSLDLTETGEQYF. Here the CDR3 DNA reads TGTGCCAGCAGCTTGGATTTAACCGAGACGGGCGAGCAGTACTTC.

The CDR3 loop reads CASSLRGGSNNEQFF. CDR3 nucleotides: TGTGCCAGCAGCCTACGGGGGGGCTCAAACAATGAGCAGTTCTTC. This chain joins TRBV3-1 (or the pseudogene TRBV3-2) and TRBJ2-1; TRBD2 agrees at 8 bases. The CDR3 sequence is 15 residues long. Germline V lookup: CDR1 LGHDT, CDR2 YNNKEL (reference sequence). The ends lost 4 bases at V and 5 bases at J; junction bases unmatched: 7.

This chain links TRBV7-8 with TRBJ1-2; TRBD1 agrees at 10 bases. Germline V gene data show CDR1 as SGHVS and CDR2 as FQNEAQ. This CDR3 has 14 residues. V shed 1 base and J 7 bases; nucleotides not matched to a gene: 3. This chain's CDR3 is CASSLGDRGFGYTF. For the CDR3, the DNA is TGTGCCAGCAGCTTAGGGGACAGGGGTTTTGGCTACACCTTC. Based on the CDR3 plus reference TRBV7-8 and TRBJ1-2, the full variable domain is GAGVSQSPRYKVAKRGQDVALRCDPISGHVSLFWYQQALGQGPEFLTYFQNEAQLDKSGLPSDRFFAERPEGSVSTLKIQRTQQEDSAVYLCASSLGDRGFGYTFGSGTRLTVV.

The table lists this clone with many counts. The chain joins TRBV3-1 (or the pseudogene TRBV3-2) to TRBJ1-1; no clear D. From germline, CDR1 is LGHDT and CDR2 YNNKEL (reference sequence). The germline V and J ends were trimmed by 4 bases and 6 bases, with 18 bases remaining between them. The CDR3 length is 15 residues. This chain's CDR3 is CASSPFQERQAEAFF. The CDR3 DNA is TGTGCCAGCAGCCCCTTCCAGGAGAGGCAGGCTGAAGCTTTCTTT.

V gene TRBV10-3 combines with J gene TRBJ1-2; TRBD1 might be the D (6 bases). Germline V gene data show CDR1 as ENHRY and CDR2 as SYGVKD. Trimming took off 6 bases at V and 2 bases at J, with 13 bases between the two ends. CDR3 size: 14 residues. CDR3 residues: CAIRGTFGNYGYTF. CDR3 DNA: TGTGCCATCAGGGGGACATTTGGGAACTATGGCTACACCTTC.

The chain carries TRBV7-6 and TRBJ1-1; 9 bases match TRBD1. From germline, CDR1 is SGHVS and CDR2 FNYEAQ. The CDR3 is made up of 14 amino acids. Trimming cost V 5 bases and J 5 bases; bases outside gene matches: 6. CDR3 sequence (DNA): TGTGCCAGCAGCGTGGGACAGGGTCGGACTGAAGCTTTCTTT. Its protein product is CASSVGQGRTEAFF.

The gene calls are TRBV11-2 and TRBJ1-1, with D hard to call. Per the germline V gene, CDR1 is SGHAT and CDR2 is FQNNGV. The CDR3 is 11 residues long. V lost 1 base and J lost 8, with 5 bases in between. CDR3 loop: CASSLAGEAFF. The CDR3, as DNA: TGTGCCAGCAGCTTAGCCGGAGAAGCTTTCTTT.

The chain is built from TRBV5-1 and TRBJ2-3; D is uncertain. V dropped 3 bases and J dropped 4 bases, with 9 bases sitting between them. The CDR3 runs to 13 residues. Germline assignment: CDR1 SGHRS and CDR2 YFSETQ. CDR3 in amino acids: CASSSLTADTQYF. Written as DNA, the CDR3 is TGCGCCAGCAGCTCCTTGACTGCAGATACGCAGTATTTT.

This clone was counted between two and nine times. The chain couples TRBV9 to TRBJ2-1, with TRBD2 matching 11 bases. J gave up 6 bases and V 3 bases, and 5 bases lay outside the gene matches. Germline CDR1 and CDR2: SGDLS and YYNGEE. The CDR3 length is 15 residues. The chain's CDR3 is CASSATSGGGNEQFF. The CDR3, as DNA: TGTGCCAGCAGCGCCACTAGCGGGGGAGGCAATGAGCAGTTCTTC.

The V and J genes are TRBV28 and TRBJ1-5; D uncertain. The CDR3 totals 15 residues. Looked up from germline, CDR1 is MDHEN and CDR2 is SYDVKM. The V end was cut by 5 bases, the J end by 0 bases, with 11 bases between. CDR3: CASSNAPPSNQPQHF. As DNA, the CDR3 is TGTGCCAGCAGTAACGCCCCACCTAGCAATCAGCCCCAGCATTTT.

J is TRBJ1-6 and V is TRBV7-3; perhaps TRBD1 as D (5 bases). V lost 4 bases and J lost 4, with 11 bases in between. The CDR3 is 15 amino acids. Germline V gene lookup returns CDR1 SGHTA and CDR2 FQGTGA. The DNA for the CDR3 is TGTGCCAGCAGCTCAGGCGGGGGATATAATTCACCCCTCCACTTT. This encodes CASSSGGGYNSPLHF. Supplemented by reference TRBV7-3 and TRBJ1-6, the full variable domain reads GAGVSQTPSNKVTEKGKYVELRCDPISGHTALYWYRQSLGQGPEFLIYFQGTGAADDSGLPNDRFFAVRPEGSVSTLKIQRTERGDSAVYLCASSSGGGYNSPLHFGNGTRLTVT.